The sequence of this T cell receptor beta chain was determined in a study of T cell changes during pregnancy in multiple sclerosis. Between the trimmed V and J ends, which lost 7 bases and 5 bases, there was a span of 30 bases. Germline CDR1 and CDR2: SGHNT and YENEEA. The CDR3 has 19 amino acids. The data were produced by immunoSEQ multiplex PCR, yet TCRdb's version contains in-frame clones alone and is incomplete. Among around 65,000 clones, approximately 90% were seen once, and the ten largest hold more than 2.5%. This material consisted of peripheral blood, taken in the second trimester of pregnancy. The sequence came from a female donor in good health, enrolled as a control in a pregnancy study. This sequence joins TRBV11-3 and TRBJ2-1; possibly TRBD2 for D (5 bases). The CDR3 spells CASTQPPGRASLYNNEQFF. Here the CDR3 DNA reads TGTGCCAGCACCCAGCCCCCCGGTAGAGCTAGCCTATATAACAATGAGCAGTTCTTC.